Listed here are 14 T cell receptor beta chains from one sample, sequenced in a study of blood T cell repertoires in COVID-19. This table comes from immunoSEQ multiplex PCR, and its TCRdb copy is limited to in-frame clones, with some not included. The sample has 200,000 to 250,000 clones, around 87% seen once. The sample taken for sequencing was PBMCs or T cells enriched from blood (not recorded which). The receptor set was obtained from a man aged 30 to 45 who had been exposed to COVID-19.

This sequence joins TRBV10-3 and TRBJ1-1; no firm D call. Trimming took off 0 bases at V and 6 bases at J, with 8 bases between the two ends. The CDR3 extends over 13 amino acids. Germline V CDR1 and CDR2: ENHRY, SYGVKD. In DNA form, the CDR3 reads TGTGCCATCAGTGAGTCCCTGCCAGCTGAAGCTTTCTTT. This codes for CAISESLPAEAFF.

This clone was picked up a small number of times. The V call is TRBV9, the J call TRBJ2-7; tentatively, D is TRBD1 (6 bases). Trimming removed 3 bases at V and 3 bases at J, with 10 bases between. Germline CDR1 reads SGDLS; CDR2 reads YYNGEE. CDR3 length: 13 amino acids. CDR3 region: CASSAGTHYEQYF. CDR3 DNA: TGTGCCAGCAGCGCCGGGACACACTACGAGCAGTACTTC.

The V call is TRBV5-1, the J call TRBJ2-3, with D possibly TRBD1 on 6 matching bases. The V and J ends lost 0 bases and 2 bases respectively, with 13 bases between them. The germline CDR1 and CDR2 sequences are SGHRS and YFSETQ. The CDR3 totals 16 residues. This CDR3 reads CASSLAGGGHTDTQYF. The CDR3 DNA follows: TGCGCCAGCAGCTTGGCCGGTGGGGGACACACAGATACGCAGTATTTT.

The chain combines TRBV11-3 with TRBJ2-2; 7 nucleotides agree with TRBD2. Germline CDR1 SGHNT, CDR2 YENEEA. Losses at the gene ends were 4 bases for V and 5 bases for J; bases not matched to a gene: 10. This CDR3 is built from 16 residues. CDR3 sequence: CASSWTSTSGTGELFF. The CDR3, as DNA: TGTGCCAGCAGCTGGACTAGTACCTCGGGGACCGGGGAGCTGTTTTTT. Variable domain in full (rest from reference TRBV11-3 and TRBJ2-2): EAGVVQSPRYKIIEKKQPVAFWCNPISGHNTLYWYLQNLGQGPELLIRYENEEAVDDSQLPKDRFSAERLKGVDSTLKIQPAELGDSAVYLCASSWTSTSGTGELFFGEGSRLTVL.

This chain connects TRBV27 to TRBJ1-2, with D perhaps TRBD1 (6 bases). Germline V gives CDR1 MNHEY, CDR2 SMNVEV (reference sequence). The CDR3 consists of 17 residues. Trimming removed 4 bases at V and 1 base at J, with 19 bases between. CDR3 in DNA: TGTGCCAGCAGTTCACGACTTGGACAGACTAATAACTATGGCTACACCTTC. Translation: CASSSRLGQTNNYGYTF.

The chain recombines TRBV7-2 with TRBJ2-5; no firm D call. The CDR3 is 13 residues long. Trimming pared 2 bases from V and 3 bases from J, leaving 7 bases between. Per germline, CDR1 SGHTA and CDR2 FQGNSA. CDR3 in amino acids: CASSLSREETQYF. CDR3 DNA: TGTGCCAGCAGCTTAAGCCGGGAAGAGACCCAGTACTTC. The entire variable domain, with the rest obtained from reference TRBV7-2 and TRBJ2-5, is as follows: GAGVSQSPSNKVTEKGKDVELRCDPISGHTALYWYRQSLGQGLEFLIYFQGNSAPDKSGLPSDRFSAERTGGSVSTLTIQRTQQEDSAVYLCASSLSREETQYFGPGTRLLVL.

This clone was seen once. Other DNA sequences of this sample code for an identical CDR3. J is TRBJ2-1 and V is TRBV12-3 or TRBV12-4; TRBD1 matches 7 bases. The CDR3 length is 12 residues. V was clipped by 3 bases and J by 8 bases; unmatched bases: 1. DNA for the CDR3: TGTGCCAGCAGTTTGACAGGGTATGAGCAGTTCTTC. It codes for CASSLTGYEQFF.

The rearrangement links TRBV9 to TRBJ1-6; 7 bases fit TRBD1. The CDR3 runs to 15 residues. Per the germline V gene, CDR1 is SGDLS and CDR2 is YYNGEE. V shed 4 bases, J shed 7 bases, and the junction held 8 bases outside the gene matches. In DNA form, the CDR3 reads TGTGCCAGCAGCCCCCGACAGGGATTCAATTCACCCCTCCACTTT. Translation: CASSPRQGFNSPLHF.

This clone was detected only once. This chain connects TRBV3-1 (or the pseudogene TRBV3-2) to TRBJ1-1; D is unclear. V was shortened by 1 base and J by 11 bases, with 17 bases between the two germline ends. The CDR3 contains 14 residues. The germline CDR1 and CDR2 sequences are LGHDT and YNNKEL (reference sequence). The CDR3 reads CASSQGGGGIAAFF. The CDR3 coding sequence is TGTGCCAGCAGCCAAGGCGGTGGTGGAATCGCGGCTTTCTTT.

This clone was found many times. This rearrangement joins TRBV6-4 to TRBJ2-3; 8 bases line up with TRBD2. CDR1 is MRHNA, CDR2 SNTAGT, per germline. V trimming: 3 bases; J trimming: 1 base; junction bases outside the gene matches: 0. The CDR3 extends over 14 amino acids. The CDR3 here is CASSERGGTDTQYF. In DNA form, the CDR3 reads TGTGCCAGCAGTGAGCGGGGGGGCACAGATACGCAGTATTTT.

The gene calls are TRBV11-2 and TRBJ2-5; TRBD2 might be the D (5 bases). The germline V gene has CDR1 SGHAT and CDR2 FQNNGV. V was cut by 7 bases and J by 5 bases, with 14 bases left in between. The CDR3 sequence is 13 residues long. Written as DNA, the CDR3 is TGTGCCAGCACCCGAGGGCTAACGGAGACCCAGTACTTC. Translated: CASTRGLTETQYF.

The chain is built from TRBV4-1 and TRBJ1-6, with D hard to call. The CDR3 loop spans 18 amino acids. Between the trimmed V and J ends, which lost 0 bases and 5 bases, there was a span of 17 bases. Looked up from germline, CDR1 is MGHRA and CDR2 is YSYEKL. The CDR3, as DNA: TGCGCCAGCAGCCAAGATTTCGGGTTGCGCGGAAATAATTCACCCCTCCACTTT. Translating it yields CASSQDFGLRGNNSPLHF.

The chain joins TRBV7-6 to TRBJ1-2; 8 bases map to TRBD1. This CDR3 has 16 residues. V shed 2 bases, J shed 6 bases, and the junction held 11 bases outside the gene matches. The germline V gene encodes CDR1 SGHVS and CDR2 FNYEAQ. The CDR3 protein is CASSLNAEDRVHGYTF. CDR3 sequence (DNA): TGTGCCAGCAGCTTAAACGCGGAGGACAGGGTACATGGCTACACCTTC. The entire variable domain, with the rest obtained from reference TRBV7-6 and TRBJ1-2, is as follows: GAGVSQSPRYKVTKRGQDVALRCDPISGHVSLYWYRQALGQGPEFLTYFNYEAQQDKSGLPNDRFSAERPEGSISTLTIQRTEQRDSAMYRCASSLNAEDRVHGYTFGSGTRLTVV.

This clone occurred once. The chain carries TRBV27 and TRBJ2-7; D perhaps matches TRBD2 (6 bases). The germline V gene has CDR1 MNHEY and CDR2 SMNVEV (reference sequence). The CDR3 sequence is 13 residues long. V lost 9 bases to trimming and J lost 5 bases, with 17 bases between them. Here the CDR3 DNA reads TGTGCCAGTAGGCTCGGACGGACTAACGAGCAGTACTTC. Translation gives CASRLGRTNEQYF.